What follows describes a single T cell receptor (beta chain). These data come from a study of cytomegalovirus exposure and HLA in healthy donors. V dropped 5 bases and J dropped 1 base, with 17 bases sitting between them. The CDR3 consists of 16 residues. Germline lookup yields CDR1 MNHEY and CDR2 SMNVEV (reference sequence). Libraries were prepared by immunoSEQ multiplex PCR; TCRdb keeps only in-frame clonotypes and omits some of them. The sample has 200,000 to 250,000 clones, around 80% seen once; the top ten hold around 15%. This TCR derives from a woman between 25 and 40 years old in good health and CMV-seropositive. The sample consisted of PBMCs. This sequence joins TRBV27 and TRBJ1-2; a possible D gene is TRBD1 (5 bases). The CDR3 region has the DNA TGTGCCAGCAGTCCTACAACGGGGGAGAGTAACTATGGCTACACCTTC. Protein product: CASSPTTGESNYGYTF.